Listed below are T cell receptor beta chains from one sample, sequenced in a study of blood T cell repertoires in COVID-19. The assay was immunoSEQ multiplex PCR, and TCRdb's table has in-frame clones only and misses some. The sample carries about 200,000 clones, 86% recorded once. The source material was PBMCs or T cells enriched from blood (not recorded which). Every receptor here comes from a man between 40 and 49 years old with acute COVID-19. The conserved cysteine and the conserved F or W are not part of the CDR3 here. For some rows the clone size is stated as once, few or many, or as a class when expanded; others skip it.

v_call	clone_size	j_call	cdr3_aa
TRBV4-2	.	TRBJ1-1	ASSQMEGYENTEAF
TRBV2	.	TRBJ1-3	ASSLSSGNTIY
TRBV16	once	TRBJ2-7	ASSHLGHDNSYEQY
TRBV2	few	TRBJ2-3	ASLRYQSSTDTQY
TRBV7-2	.	TRBJ2-1	ASSPQPTSAEQF
TRBV10-1	.	TRBJ2-4	ASNPGQGKNIQY
TRBV6-2/TRBV6-3	.	TRBJ2-7	ASSPTSGSARVSYEQY
TRBV27	.	TRBJ1-6	ASSSNNRYSPLH
TRBV30	.	TRBJ1-4	AWRGSGATNEKLF
TRBV6-5	.	TRBJ2-7	ASSYSRVYYEQY
TRBV4-2	.	TRBJ2-5	ASSRDTSGRAVPEAQTQY
TRBV27	.	TRBJ2-2	ASTLRQANQGELF
TRBV7-4	.	TRBJ1-6	ASSFGGDREDSPLH
TRBV5-1	.	TRBJ2-7	ASSLDGEAYEQY
TRBV9	once	TRBJ2-3	ASSLGGTRTDTQY
TRBV6-4	.	TRBJ2-1	ASSVRIAGNNEQF
TRBV29-1	.	TRBJ2-3	SVIRSRSTDTQY
TRBV28	once	TRBJ2-5	ASSLQGLLQETQY
TRBV28	.	TRBJ1-2	ASNQARDGYT
TRBV5-6	few	TRBJ2-7	ASSPLYRGSREQY
TRBV6-6	.	TRBJ2-7	ASSSEGPNYEQY
TRBV19	.	TRBJ1-2	ASSIVGTGKNYGYT
TRBV28	.	TRBJ2-7	ASTSSGRLDEQY
TRBV7-7	once	TRBJ2-7	ASSLEFTWDSYEQY
TRBV12-3/TRBV12-4	.	TRBJ2-1	ASGLAPYNEQF
TRBV9	.	TRBJ1-2	ASSPRPQGALNYGYT
TRBV6-4	few	TRBJ2-6	ASSGTGSSGANVLT
TRBV6-6	.	TRBJ2-4	ASRPGTDIKNIQY